Following are 13 T cell receptor beta chains from one sample sequenced in a study of identical twins. A single record per CDR3 protein comes from TCRdb applying MiXCR to the 5' RACE reads. The table includes 250,000 or so distinct CDR3 sequences, approximately 7% detected once. These data were also reused for a study on yellow fever vaccine responses in identical twins.

Source material: memory (CD45RO+) T cells sorted from blood. These receptors all stem from a woman between 18 and 30 years old in good health.

The chain couples TRBV24-1 to TRBJ2-2; D call uncertain. Germline V lookup: CDR1 KGHDR, CDR2 SFDVKD. V lost 9 bases and J 6 bases, leaving 13 bases between the germline ends. The CDR3 runs 13 residues. The CDR3 DNA reads as TGTGCCACCTCCTTGGGTAGGGCCGGGGAGCTGTTTTTT. This sequence encodes CATSLGRAGELFF.

A few counts support this clonotype. V and J are TRBV18 and TRBJ2-5; 11 bases agree with TRBD1. Losses at the gene ends were 1 base for V and 4 bases for J; bases not matched to a gene: 2. The CDR3 length is 15 residues. In germline, CDR1 is KGHSH, CDR2 LQKENI. This CDR3 is CASSPRGQGGETQYF. The CDR3 region has the DNA TGTGCCAGCTCACCACGGGGACAGGGGGGAGAGACCCAGTACTTC.

The chain combines TRBV10-1 with TRBJ1-6; D gene unclear. The CDR3 length is 12 residues. V was cut by 0 bases and J by 11 bases, with 5 bases left in between. Germline CDR1 is WNHNN and CDR2 is SYGVQD (reference sequence). CDR3 in DNA: TGCGCCAGCAGTGAGTCTATTACACCCCTCCACTTT. This translates into CASSESITPLHF.

This clonotype was detected a few times. The chain uses TRBV5-6 and TRBJ2-2; no reliable D call. The germline gives CDR1 SGHDT, CDR2 YYEEEE. This CDR3 has 13 amino acids. The V end was cut by 3 bases, the J end by 5 bases, with 8 bases between. The CDR3 bases are TGTGCCAGCAGCTCAGTCCAGACCGGGGAGCTGTTTTTT. This translates into CASSSVQTGELFF.

V usage is TRBV18 and J usage is TRBJ2-6, with 7 bases fitting TRBD2. Germline CDR1 KGHSH, CDR2 LQKENI. J gave up 0 bases and V 5 bases, and 10 bases lay outside the gene matches. The CDR3 totals 18 residues. This CDR3 reads CASSDLGREGSGANVLTF. The DNA of the CDR3 is TGTGCCAGCTCAGACCTCGGCAGGGAGGGCTCTGGGGCCAACGTCCTGACTTTC.

The table lists this clonotype with many counts. J is TRBJ1-5 and V is TRBV3-1, with D unresolved. V was trimmed by 0 bases and J by 3 bases, leaving 9 bases between them. The CDR3 loop spans 15 amino acids. Germline V gene sequence: CDR1 LGHDT, CDR2 YNNKEL (reference sequence). The DNA of the CDR3 is TGTGCCAGCAGCCAAGATCTGCCAGTCAATCAGCCCCAGCATTTT. Translating it yields CASSQDLPVNQPQHF.

In this sample, this clonotype turned up many times. The chain employs TRBV5-1 and TRBJ2-5; D is uncertain. Germline loops: CDR1 SGHRS, CDR2 YFSETQ. Between the trimmed V and J ends, which lost 0 bases and 2 bases, there was a span of 14 bases. The CDR3 is 16 amino acids. The CDR3 coding sequence is TGCGCCAGCAGCTTGGGTTCGTCGAGCAGGCAAGAGACCCAGTACTTC. It yields the protein CASSLGSSSRQETQYF.

This clonotype appeared a few times. The rearrangement links TRBV9 to TRBJ2-1; D is uncertain. The CDR3 has 12 residues. Germline V gene sequence: CDR1 SGDLS, CDR2 YYNGEE. V was pared by 0 bases and J by 7 bases, with 5 bases between. The DNA for the CDR3 is TGTGCCAGCAGCGTAGGGCCGAATGAGCAGTTCTTC. Translation gives CASSVGPNEQFF.

This clonotype has just a few counts. The V and J genes are TRBV6-1 and TRBJ2-3; the match to TRBD1 covers 7 bases. CDR1 is MNHNS and CDR2 is SASEGT in the germline V gene. J gave up 1 base and V 7 bases, and 5 bases lay outside the gene matches. The length of the CDR3 is 14 residues. In DNA, the CDR3 is TGTGCCAGCACCGTGGGACAGCGCACAGATACGCAGTATTTT. Its protein is CASTVGQRTDTQYF.

Many counts were recorded for this clonotype. The chain joins TRBV11-1 to TRBJ2-7, with D maybe TRBD2 (5 bases). Between the trimmed V and J ends, which lost 2 bases and 3 bases, there was a span of 17 bases. Germline V gives CDR1 SGHAT, CDR2 FQDESV (reference sequence). The length of the CDR3 is 16 residues. This CDR3 reads CASSLIRAAAFYEQYF. In nucleotides, the CDR3 is TGTGCCAGCAGCTTAATCCGAGCGGCAGCGTTCTACGAGCAGTACTTC.

This clonotype has at least ten counts. The chain couples TRBV12-3 or TRBV12-4 to TRBJ2-1, with TRBD2 matching over 11 bases. V gave up 4 bases and J gave up 6 bases; unmatched junction bases: 5. The CDR3 has 15 amino acids. The CDR3 DNA reads TGTGCCAGCAGTTCCCGACTAGCGGGACCCAATGAGCAGTTCTTC. Amino acids: CASSSRLAGPNEQFF.

This clonotype occurred a few times. The V gene is TRBV28, the J gene TRBJ1-3; 9 bases match TRBD1. The CDR3 is made up of 14 amino acids. J was trimmed by 5 bases and V by 2 bases; bases with no gene match: 1. The germline V gene has CDR1 MDHEN and CDR2 SYDVKM. The CDR3 sequence is CASSLGTGRNTIYF. Written as DNA, the CDR3 is TGTGCCAGCAGTTTAGGGACAGGGAGAAACACCATATATTTT.

This clonotype was observed at least ten times. This rearrangement joins TRBV12-3 or TRBV12-4 to TRBJ2-7; 8 bases agree with TRBD1. V shed 5 bases, J shed 7 bases, and the junction held 7 bases outside the gene matches. This CDR3 is 13 amino acids long. Written as DNA, the CDR3 is TGTGCCAGCAGTCGGACAGGGAAAGGGGAGCAGTACTTC. Translated: CASSRTGKGEQYF.